This T cell receptor beta chain was sequenced during a study of T cell responses to AZD1222 COVID-19 vaccine (dated by TCRdb to the early 2020s). Regarding the study in general: TCR sequencing was performed for about 250 trial participants, of whom about 200 were given two doses of AZD1222 and some 25 were given two doses of MenACWY control vaccine. Trial participants were enrolled by age into 18-55, 56-69 and 70-plus year subgroups, with about 150, 28 and 57 TCR-sequenced participants respectively.

The junction shows trimming of 5 bases on V and 1 base on J, and the gene matches do not reach 6 bases of it. Measured from the cysteine to the phenylalanine, the CDR3 is 16 residues long. Only the CDR3 region is kept as DNA, spanning 48 bases read in frame from base 1. The germline V gene (reference sequence) yields LNHDA for CDR1 and SQIVND for CDR2. Worth noting for this clone: Its antigen is unknown. No base quality information exists; no much larger clone differs at one position.

Broader findings and caveats from the paper: In the small 56-69-year group, the increase in depth fell short of significance, most likely because of low power. Because no day 14 peak-response samples were available, the repertoires could be characterized only after the peak T cell response. Epitopes outside the regions mutated in the B.1.351 and B.1.1.7 variants were reportedly recognized by nearly half of the unique spike-specific TCRs. Participants were mostly white British and included more females than males, and it was suggested by the authors that clonal diversity may have been underestimated. The whole spike protein was spanned by vaccine-associated CD4 TCRs, and dominant responses were seen in regions 160-218 and 743-854. After two AZD1222 doses, spike-specific TCR breadth and depth were significantly higher than at day 0 and than in MenACWY recipients. Conclusions about previously exposed vaccinees are limited, since just 6 or 7 AZD1222 recipients were seropositive for SARS-CoV-2 at baseline.

The time point label corresponds to: about 28 days (+/-7) after the second vaccine dose. This sample's treatment or condition label indicates: meningococcal conjugate vaccine given as trial control. Vaccinee samples came from UK trials COV001 and COV002, including a single-blind randomized controlled phase 2/3 trial of AZD1222 (ChAdOx1 nCoV-19) in healthy adults. For TCRbeta chain sequencing, PBMC samples from trial participants were taken at day 0 and at day 28 after the second dose. The CDR3 regions of human TCRbeta chains were analyzed by immunosequencing. Per the source publication's procedure: TCRs in the repertoires were compared against a reference library of SARS-CoV-2-specific TCRs that had been generated with the MIRA antigen-specificity platform. Breadth was defined as the fraction of unique TCRs that were SARS-CoV-2-associated, and depth was defined as the fraction of total T cells that were SARS-CoV-2-associated. Using the MIRA data, each spike-specific TCR was assigned both to the spike region to which the TCR was reactive and to a CD4 or CD8 class. Log10-transformed breadth and depth values were compared by one-way ANOVA with Sidak's multiple comparisons tests. The source is immuneACCESS, and TCRdb retained only in-frame sequences with V and J called. Part of the clones is not carried over; for the studies checked, unresolved V genes explain less than half of this, and the remainder is unexplained. V and J calls and clone size are as listed in that table; D and trimming were resolved from the DNA. The sample has tens of thousands of clones on record, approximately 85% of them singletons. The ten largest account for roughly 29% of the sample.

Sequences were derived from peripheral blood, sampled 28 days after the second dose of the MenACWY control vaccine. The chain is made from TRBV19 and TRBJ2-5; TRBD2 matches 11 bases in the middle. The receptor's source is an adult who received the MenACWY meningococcal vaccine as a control. The CDR3 corresponds to CASSFLAGGLQETQYF. The bases are TGTGCCAGTAGTTTCCTAGCGGGAGGACTCCAAGAGACCCAGTACTTC.